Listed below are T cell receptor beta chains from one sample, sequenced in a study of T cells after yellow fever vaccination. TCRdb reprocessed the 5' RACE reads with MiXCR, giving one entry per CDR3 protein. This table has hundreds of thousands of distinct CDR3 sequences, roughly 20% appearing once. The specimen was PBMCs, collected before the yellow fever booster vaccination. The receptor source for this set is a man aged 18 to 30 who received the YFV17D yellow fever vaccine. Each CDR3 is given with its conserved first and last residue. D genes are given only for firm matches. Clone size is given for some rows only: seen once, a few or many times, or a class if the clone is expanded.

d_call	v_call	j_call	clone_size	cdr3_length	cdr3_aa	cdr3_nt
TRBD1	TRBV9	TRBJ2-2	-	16	CASSPEGAPGTGELFF	TGTGCCAGCAGCCCAGAGGGGGCGCCGGGCACCGGGGAGCTGTTTTTT
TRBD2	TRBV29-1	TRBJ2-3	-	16	CSVVRLAGIRTDTQYF	TGCAGCGTTGTTCGTTTAGCGGGGATTCGCACAGATACGCAGTATTTT
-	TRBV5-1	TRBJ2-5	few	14	CASSLGTNPETQYF	TGCGCCAGCAGCTTGGGGACAAACCCCGAGACCCAGTACTTC
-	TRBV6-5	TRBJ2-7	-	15	CASNKGGGRLYEQYF	TGTGCCAGCAATAAGGGGGGGGGCCGCCTTTACGAGCAGTACTTC
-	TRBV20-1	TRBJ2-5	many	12	CSARDRAETQYF	TGCAGTGCTAGAGATCGGGCGGAGACCCAGTACTTC
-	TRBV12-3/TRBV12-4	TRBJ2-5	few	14	CASSFIRGQETQYF	TGTGCCAGCAGTTTCATCAGGGGCCAAGAGACCCAGTACTTC
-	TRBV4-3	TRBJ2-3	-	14	CASSQDPRPDTQYF	TGCGCCAGCAGCCAAGATCCCCGACCGGATACGCAGTATTTT
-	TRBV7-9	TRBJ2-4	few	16	CASSLGATLAKNIQYF	TGTGCCAGCAGCTTGGGGGCTACCCTAGCCAAAAACATTCAGTACTTC
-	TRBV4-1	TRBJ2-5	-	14	CASSRPGAPETQYF	TGCGCCAGCAGCCGACCGGGAGCCCCGGAGACCCAGTACTTC
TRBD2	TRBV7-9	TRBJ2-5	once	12	CASRKLAETQYF	TGTGCCAGCAGGAAACTAGCGGAGACCCAGTACTTC
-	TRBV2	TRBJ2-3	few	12	CASRLDVDTQYF	TGTGCCAGCAGACTAGATGTAGATACGCAGTATTTT
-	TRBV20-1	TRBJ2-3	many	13	CSARPQVPDTQYF	TGCAGTGCTAGACCACAGGTGCCAGATACGCAGTATTTT
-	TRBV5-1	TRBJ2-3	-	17	CASSLVDGGFNADTQYF	TGCGCCAGCAGCTTGGTCGATGGGGGATTCAACGCAGATACGCAGTATTTT
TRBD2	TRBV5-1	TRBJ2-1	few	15	CASRTIAGGLDEQFF	TGCGCCAGCCGTACAATAGCGGGGGGGCTTGATGAGCAGTTCTTC
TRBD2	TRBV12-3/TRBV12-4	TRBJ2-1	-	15	CATSGRGSSYNEQFF	TGTGCCACCTCCGGGAGGGGGAGCTCCTACAATGAGCAGTTCTTC
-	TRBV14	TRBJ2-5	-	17	CASSQGSGWRPRETQYF	TGTGCCAGCAGCCAAGGAAGCGGGTGGCGCCCGAGGGAGACCCAGTACTTC
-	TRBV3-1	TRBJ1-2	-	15	CASSFRRGRDYGYTF	TGTGCCAGCAGCTTTAGGCGGGGCAGAGACTATGGCTACACCTTC
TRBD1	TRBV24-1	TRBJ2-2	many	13	CATSDRSDRVPFF	TGTGCCACCAGTGATCGCTCGGACAGGGTTCCGTTTTTT
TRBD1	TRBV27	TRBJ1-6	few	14	CATKRGQGNSPLHF	TGTGCCACCAAGAGGGGACAGGGTAATTCACCCCTCCACTTT
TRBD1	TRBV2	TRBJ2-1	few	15	CASSDLTGPYNEQFF	TGTGCCAGCAGTGACCTGACAGGGCCTTACAATGAGCAGTTCTTC
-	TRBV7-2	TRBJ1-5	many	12	CASSLGVQPQHF	TGTGCCAGCAGCTTAGGGGTGCAGCCCCAGCATTTT
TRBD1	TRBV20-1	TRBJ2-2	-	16	CSASLPGTVGTGELFF	TGCAGTGCTAGCCTACCCGGGACAGTTGGGACCGGGGAGCTGTTTTTT
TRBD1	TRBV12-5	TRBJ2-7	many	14	CASGPGTGVIEQYF	TGTGCTAGTGGTCCCGGGACAGGGGTCATAGAGCAGTACTTC
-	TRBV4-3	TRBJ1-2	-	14	CASSQPEGGRGYTF	TGCGCCAGCAGCCAACCCGAAGGGGGACGTGGCTACACCTTC
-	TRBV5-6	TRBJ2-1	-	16	CASSPVGTQAYNEQFF	TGTGCCAGCAGCCCCGTGGGGACACAAGCATACAATGAGCAGTTCTTC
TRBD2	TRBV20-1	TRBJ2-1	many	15	CSARGSGGAYNEQFF	TGCAGTGCTAGAGGGAGCGGGGGGGCCTACAATGAGCAGTTCTTC
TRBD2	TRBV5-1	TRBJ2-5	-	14	CASSGTSGEETQYF	TGCGCCAGCAGCGGGACTAGCGGGGAAGAGACCCAGTACTTC
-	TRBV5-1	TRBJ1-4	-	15	CASSSWTATNEKLFF	TGCGCCAGCAGCTCGTGGACAGCAACTAATGAAAAACTGTTTTTT
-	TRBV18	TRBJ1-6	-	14	CASSPGQGHSPLHF	TGTGCCAGCTCACCAGGGCAGGGTCATTCACCCCTCCACTTT
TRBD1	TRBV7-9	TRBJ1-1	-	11	CASSPTDRDGF	TGTGCCAGCAGCCCCACTGACAGGGACGGATTT
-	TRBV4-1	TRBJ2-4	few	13	CASSQSDLAIQYF	TGCGCCAGCAGCCAATCAGATTTAGCCATTCAGTACTTC
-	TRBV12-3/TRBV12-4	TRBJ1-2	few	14	CASSTTVVIYGYTF	TGTGCCAGCAGTACGACGGTGGTGATCTATGGCTACACCTTC
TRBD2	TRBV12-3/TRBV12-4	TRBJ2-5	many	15	CASRPVGTILETQYF	TGTGCCAGCAGGCCCGTCGGGACTATCTTAGAGACCCAGTACTTC
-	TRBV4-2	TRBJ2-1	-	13	CASSQDFGLEQFF	TGTGCCAGCAGCCAAGATTTCGGCTTGGAGCAGTTCTTC
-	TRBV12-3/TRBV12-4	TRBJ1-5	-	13	CASSGQENQPQHF	TGTGCCAGCTCGGGGCAAGAGAATCAGCCCCAGCATTTT
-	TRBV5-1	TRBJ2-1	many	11	CASSGNNEQFF	TGCGCCAGCAGCGGAAACAATGAGCAGTTCTTC
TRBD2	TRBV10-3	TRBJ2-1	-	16	CAIKDRGRGGVNEQFF	TGTGCCATCAAAGATCGGGGTCGGGGGGGTGTGAATGAGCAGTTCTTC
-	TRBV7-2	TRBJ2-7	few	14	CASSQQAGTYEQYF	TGTGCCAGCAGCCAGCAGGCAGGGACCTACGAGCAGTACTTC
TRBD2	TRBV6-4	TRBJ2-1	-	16	CASSDSQRGTSNEQFF	TGTGCCAGCAGTGACTCGCAGCGGGGGACTTCTAATGAGCAGTTCTTC
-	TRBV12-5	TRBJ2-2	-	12	CASGLYGGELFF	TGTGCTAGTGGTTTGTATGGCGGGGAGCTGTTTTTT
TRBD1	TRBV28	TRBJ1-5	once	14	CASSSGTGYEPQHF	TGTGCCAGCAGTTCTGGGACAGGGTATGAGCCCCAGCATTTT
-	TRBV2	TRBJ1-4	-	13	CASSPEMNEKLFF	TGTGCCAGCAGCCCAGAGATGAATGAAAAACTGTTTTTT
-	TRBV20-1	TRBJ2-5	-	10	CSARDGTQYF	TGCAGTGCTAGAGATGGGACCCAGTACTTC